A single sample is the source of the 10 T cell receptor beta chains below, sequenced in a study of OX40 agonist ivuxolimab in advanced cancers. Some clones are missing from TCRdb's copy, which holds only in-frame ones; the method was immunoSEQ multiplex PCR. The table lists about 19,000 clones, 75% to 85% of them singletons. The material sequenced was CD4+ or CD8+ T cells sorted from blood, taken in a trial of the OX40 agonist ivuxolimab. The receptor set was obtained from an adult with an advanced solid tumor such as melanoma, head and neck, liver or kidney cancer.

This clone was recorded only once. The chain carries TRBV7-9 and TRBJ1-1; D is ambiguous. Germline V CDR1 and CDR2: SEHNR, FQNEAQ (reference sequence). The CDR3 contains 13 residues. V was pared by 3 bases and J by 5 bases, with 10 bases between. This CDR3 is CASSFGSETEAFF. CDR3 nucleotides: TGTGCCAGCAGCTTCGGGTCAGAAACTGAAGCTTTCTTT.

V and J are TRBV28 and TRBJ2-3; no firm D call. V lost 2 bases to trimming and J lost 2 bases, with 14 bases between them. This CDR3 has 16 amino acids. Germline CDR1 reads MDHEN; CDR2 reads SYDVKM. CDR3 bases: TGTGCCAGCAGTTTAGTGCGCCTACCAGACACAGATACGCAGTATTTT. Translated, it gives CASSLVRLPDTDTQYF.

The chain employs TRBV6-6 and TRBJ2-2; D call uncertain. The CDR3 covers 11 residues. V lost 0 bases, J lost 9 bases, and 2 bases lay in between. Germline-derived CDR1 and CDR2 are MNHNY and SVGAGI (reference sequence). The CDR3 DNA is TGTGCCAGCAGTTACTCGTGGGAGCTGTTTTTT. Protein sequence: CASSYSWELFF.

The chain recombines TRBV2 with TRBJ1-2, with TRBD1 as a possible D gene (5 bases). V was cut by 6 bases and J by 4 bases, with 15 bases left in between. CDR3 size: 14 residues. Germline assignment: CDR1 SNHLY and CDR2 FYNNEI. The CDR3 nucleotides are TGTGCCAGCAGGGACTTAGAGGGGAGCTATGGCTACACCTTC. Its protein product is CASRDLEGSYGYTF.

This clone has only a few counts. V gene TRBV7-9 combines with J gene TRBJ2-7; D is ambiguous. The CDR3 runs 11 residues. V was cut by 4 bases and J by 2 bases, with 3 bases left in between. CDR1 is SEHNR, CDR2 FQNEAQ, per germline (reference sequence). In nucleotides, the CDR3 is TGTGCCAGCAGCTACGCCTACGAGCAGTACTTC. Translating gives CASSYAYEQYF.

The chain has TRBV30 and TRBJ2-3; D gene unclear. The V end lost 0 bases, the J end lost 2 bases, and 15 bases lay between the germline ends. Germline V gene data show CDR1 as GTSNPN and CDR2 as SVGIG (reference sequence). CDR3 length: 16 residues. The CDR3 nucleotides are TGTGCCTGGAGTGTAATACAGCCCACCTACACAGATACGCAGTATTTT. Encoded protein: CAWSVIQPTYTDTQYF.

The rearrangement joins TRBV29-1 to TRBJ2-5; D unresolved. Germline CDR1 reads SQVTM; CDR2 reads ANQGSEA. V gave up 1 base and J gave up 5 bases, with 8 bases separating them. The CDR3 spans 12 residues. The DNA for the CDR3 is TGCAGCGTTGAAGGGTCCCAGGAGACCCAGTACTTC. It is translated as CSVEGSQETQYF.

The CDR3 spells CASSQAGANTEAFF. In DNA form, the CDR3 reads TGTGCCAGCAGCCAAGCAGGGGCAAACACTGAAGCTTTCTTT. The gene calls are TRBV14 and TRBJ1-1; possible D gene TRBD1, 6 bases. Germline V lookup: CDR1 SGHDN, CDR2 FVKESK. The CDR3 has 14 amino acids. V lost 1 base and J lost 2, with 8 bases in between.

The chain recombines TRBV7-2 with TRBJ2-7; 7 nucleotides align to TRBD1. Germline CDR1 is SGHTA and CDR2 is FQGNSA. CDR3 length equals 14 residues. V dropped 5 bases and J dropped 1; count of bases not matched to a gene: 5. CDR3 in amino acids: CASSAGQVSYEQYF. The CDR3 coding sequence is TGTGCCAGCAGCGCAGGACAGGTGTCCTACGAGCAGTACTTC.

This chain connects TRBV11-2 to TRBJ2-5; 10 bases align to TRBD1. CDR1 is SGHAT, CDR2 FQNNGV, per germline. The junction had 5 bases not matched to a gene; V was cut back by 1 base and J by 3 bases. The CDR3 spans 16 residues. The CDR3 reads CASSLAGTGVEETQYF. CDR3 in DNA: TGTGCCAGCAGCTTAGCGGGGACAGGGGTGGAAGAGACCCAGTACTTC. Full variable domain (remainder filled in from reference TRBV11-2 and TRBJ2-5): EAGVAQSPRYKIIEKRQSVAFWCNPISGHATLYWYQQILGQGPKLLIQFQNNGVVDDSQLPKDRFSAERLKGVDSTLKIQPAKLEDSAVYLCASSLAGTGVEETQYFGPGTRLLVL.